This TCR beta chain was observed in a study of metastatic and nonmetastatic thyroid tumors (TCRdb year 2020). Describing the broader study: Repertoires were compared across peripheral blood and tumor or nodule tissue samples from malignant and benign thyroid patients.

What the work shows at the level of the full study, not this receptor alone: In both blood and tumor samples, TCR beta diversity was reported to be significantly higher in malignant tumors than in benign nodules.

Receptors were amplified or captured by PCR. The sequencer listed for this sample is Illumina HiSeq 4000. High-throughput sequencing was used to profile the CDR3 region of the TCR beta-chain in every patient. Regarding the original processing steps: CDR3 differences across clinicopathological groups were used to build a classifier for discriminating distant-metastatic papillary thyroid cancer patients. The Shannon index was used to assess repertoire diversity, and the Morisita-Horn index was used to assess tumor-blood repertoire similarity. Through fastp at Q25 and MiXCR, TCRdb rebuilt clones from the public reads, retaining in-frame beta chains. None of the V and J calls come from the authors' own analysis; TCRdb made them. Within this sample are more than 85,000 clones, with 8.6% of them counted one time only. The top ten constitute 8.8% of the sample. Before undergoing thyroid surgery, none of the patients had been given any kind of treatment. Patient clinical samples collected from about 2011 to 2018 were retrospectively analysed using T-cell receptor beta sequencing.

The CDR3 spans 14 residues, from the cysteine through the phenylalanine. The CDR3 DNA has 42 bases and is translated from base 1. The V end loses 4 bases and the J end loses 7 bases, and a stretch of 13 bases separates them. Based on the germline V gene, the CDR1 and CDR2 sequences are SGHVS and FQNEAQ. This clone was seen repeatedly, ten times or more. Which antigen it targets is not known. Base quality data are lacking; no much larger clone is found one base away. The source of this sequence is a female donor with papillary thyroid cancer or a benign thyroid nodule (not recorded which). Some clones in this sample may be carry-over from other donors' samples. The material sequenced was blood. The chain uses TRBV7-8 and TRBJ1-4, with no confident D gene call. The CDR3 here reads CASSSYEGSEKLFF. The sequenced DNA is TGTGCCAGCAGCTCCTATGAGGGCAGTGAAAAACTGTTTTTT.